This T cell receptor beta chain was sequenced during a study of siplizumab effects on memory and regulatory T cells. Broader study findings: Controls had approximately 25% Treg-derived mappable alloreactive CD4+ clones on average, versus approximately 69% with siplizumab.

TCRdb's copy holds only in-frame clones and misses some; the assay was immunoSEQ multiplex PCR. The sample carries over 100,000 clones, 93% recorded once. Turning to this clone: The antigen is not known.

The sample taken for sequencing was non-Treg CD4+ T cells sorted from blood. The receptor was isolated from a human donor in good health.

CDR3 nucleotide sequence: TGTGCCTGGTCAAAGGGTGGGGTTTACGAGCAGTACTTC. Its translation is CAWSKGGVYEQYF. The chain links TRBV30 to TRBJ2-7; no reliable D call. V was pared by 5 bases and J by 4 bases, with 15 bases between. Germline values: CDR1 GTSNPN, CDR2 SVGIG (reference sequence). The CDR3 extends over 13 amino acids.